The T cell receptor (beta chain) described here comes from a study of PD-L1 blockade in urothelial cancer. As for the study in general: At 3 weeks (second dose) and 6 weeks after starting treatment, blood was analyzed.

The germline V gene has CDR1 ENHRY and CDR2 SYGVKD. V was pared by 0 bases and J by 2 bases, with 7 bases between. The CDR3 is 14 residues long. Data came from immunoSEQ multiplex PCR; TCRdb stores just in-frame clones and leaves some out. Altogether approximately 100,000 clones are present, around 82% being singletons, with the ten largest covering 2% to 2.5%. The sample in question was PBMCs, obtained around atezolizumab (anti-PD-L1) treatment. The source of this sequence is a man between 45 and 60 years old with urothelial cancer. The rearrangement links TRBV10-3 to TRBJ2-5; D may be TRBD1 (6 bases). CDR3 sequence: CAISESTGQETQYF. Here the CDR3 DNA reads TGTGCCATCAGTGAGTCCACAGGGCAAGAGACCCAGTACTTC.